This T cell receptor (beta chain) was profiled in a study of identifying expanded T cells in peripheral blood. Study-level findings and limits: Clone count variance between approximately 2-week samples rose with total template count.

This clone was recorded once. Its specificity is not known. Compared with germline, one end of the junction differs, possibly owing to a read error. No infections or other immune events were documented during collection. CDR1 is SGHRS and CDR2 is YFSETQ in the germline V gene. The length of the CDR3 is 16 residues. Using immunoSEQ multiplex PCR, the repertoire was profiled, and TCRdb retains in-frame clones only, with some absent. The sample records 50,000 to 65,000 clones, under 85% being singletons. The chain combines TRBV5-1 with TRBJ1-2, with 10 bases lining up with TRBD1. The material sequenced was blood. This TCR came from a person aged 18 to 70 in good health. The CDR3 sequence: CASSITPGQGTMRVAF. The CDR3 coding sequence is TGCGCCAGCAGCATAACTCCGGGACAGGGGACTATGAGGGTCGCCTTC.